This TCR beta chain originates from a study of blood T cell repertoires in COVID-19. Study details: COVID-19 samples collected from the United States, Italy and Spain covered acute and convalescent phases. T cells, B-cell-depleted T cells, or PBMCs supplied cDNA or gDNA.

Trimming cost V 7 bases and J 2 bases; bases outside gene matches: 12. Germline loops: CDR1 SGHKS, CDR2 YYEKEE (reference sequence). The CDR3 runs 16 residues. In the study's own analysis: The assay estimated nucleated cells by amplifying reference gene primers. Profiled with immunoSEQ multiplex PCR; TCRdb holds only in-frame clones, not every one. V, J and clone size are taken as reported in that table, and D and trimming were inferred from the DNA itself. The data contain roughly 180,000 clones, over 80% of them singletons. The chain recombines TRBV5-5 with TRBJ1-2; TRBD1 matches 9 bases. This receptor was obtained from a woman aged 30 to 39 with acute or convalescent COVID-19. Sequencing input: peripheral blood. CDR3 protein: CASSLYPGQGNYGYTF. The DNA of the CDR3 is TGTGCCAGCTCGTTATACCCGGGACAGGGAAACTATGGCTACACCTTC.